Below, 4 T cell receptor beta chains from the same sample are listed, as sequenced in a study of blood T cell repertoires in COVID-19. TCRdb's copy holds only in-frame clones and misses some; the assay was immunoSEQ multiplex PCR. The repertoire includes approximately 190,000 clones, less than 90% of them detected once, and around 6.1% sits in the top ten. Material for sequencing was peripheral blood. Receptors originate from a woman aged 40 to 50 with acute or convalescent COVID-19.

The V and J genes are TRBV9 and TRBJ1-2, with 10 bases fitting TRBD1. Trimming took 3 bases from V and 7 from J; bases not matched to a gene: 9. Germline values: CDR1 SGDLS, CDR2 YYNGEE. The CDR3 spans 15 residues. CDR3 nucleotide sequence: TGTGCCAGCAGCGGGGGGGACAGGGGCAAAGTTGGCTACACCTTC. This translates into CASSGGDRGKVGYTF. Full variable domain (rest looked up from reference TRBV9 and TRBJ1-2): DSGVTQTPKHLITATGQRVTLRCSPRSGDLSVYWYQQSLDQGLQFLIQYYNGEERAKGNILERFSAQQFPDLHSELNLSSLELGDSALYFCASSGGDRGKVGYTFGSGTRLTVV.

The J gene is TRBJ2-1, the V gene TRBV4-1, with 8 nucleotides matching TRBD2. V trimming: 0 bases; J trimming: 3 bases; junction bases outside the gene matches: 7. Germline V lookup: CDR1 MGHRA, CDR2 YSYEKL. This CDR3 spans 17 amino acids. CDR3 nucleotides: TGCGCCAGCAGCCAAGACGCGGCGGGGGGATACTACAATGAGCAGTTCTTC. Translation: CASSQDAAGGYYNEQFF.

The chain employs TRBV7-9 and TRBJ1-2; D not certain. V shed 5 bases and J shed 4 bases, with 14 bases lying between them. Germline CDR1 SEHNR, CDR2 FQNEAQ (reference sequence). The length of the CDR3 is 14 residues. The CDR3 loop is CASSPSLVPYGYTF. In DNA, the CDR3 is TGTGCCAGCAGCCCCAGTCTGGTACCCTATGGCTACACCTTC.

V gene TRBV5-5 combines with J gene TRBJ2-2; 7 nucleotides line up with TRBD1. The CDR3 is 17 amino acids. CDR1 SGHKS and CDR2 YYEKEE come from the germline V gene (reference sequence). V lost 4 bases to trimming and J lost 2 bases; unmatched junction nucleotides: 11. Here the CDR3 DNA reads TGTGCCAGCAGCCTCCTCCCGACAGGGTATAACACCGGGGAGCTGTTTTTT. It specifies CASSLLPTGYNTGELFF.